Detailed here is one T cell receptor (beta chain). The target antigen is unknown. Primers included in the PCR were 60 Vbeta and 13 Jbeta primers. In the original processing: The count from a later analysis was tens of millions of unique TCR beta chains, about 9.9 million of them shared. The protocol was immunoSEQ multiplex PCR, while the TCRdb copy is restricted to in-frame clones and leaves out a portion. V and J calls and clone size are copied from that table; D and trimming were computed from the DNA. The profile shows more than 95,000 clones, 75% to 90% of them singletons. The data originate from a study of cytomegalovirus exposure and HLA in healthy donors. Findings and caveats of the study: Among TCR sequences, most were rare, though some public TCRs appeared in many donors. Being productive about 87% or about 30% of the time was typical of most TCR beta V segments in an earlier analysis.

In germline, CDR1 is LGHNT, CDR2 FRNRAP. V gave up 3 bases and J gave up 1 base; unmatched junction bases: 5. The CDR3 covers 16 residues. This sequence was found in a man younger than 35 in good health and CMV-seropositive. The sequencing input was PBMCs. The chain carries TRBV12-5 and TRBJ1-1, with 10 nucleotides matching TRBD1. CDR3 coding DNA: TGTGCTAGTGGTTTCGGGACAGGGGTAAGGAACACTGAAGCTTTCTTT. This encodes CASGFGTGVRNTEAFF.